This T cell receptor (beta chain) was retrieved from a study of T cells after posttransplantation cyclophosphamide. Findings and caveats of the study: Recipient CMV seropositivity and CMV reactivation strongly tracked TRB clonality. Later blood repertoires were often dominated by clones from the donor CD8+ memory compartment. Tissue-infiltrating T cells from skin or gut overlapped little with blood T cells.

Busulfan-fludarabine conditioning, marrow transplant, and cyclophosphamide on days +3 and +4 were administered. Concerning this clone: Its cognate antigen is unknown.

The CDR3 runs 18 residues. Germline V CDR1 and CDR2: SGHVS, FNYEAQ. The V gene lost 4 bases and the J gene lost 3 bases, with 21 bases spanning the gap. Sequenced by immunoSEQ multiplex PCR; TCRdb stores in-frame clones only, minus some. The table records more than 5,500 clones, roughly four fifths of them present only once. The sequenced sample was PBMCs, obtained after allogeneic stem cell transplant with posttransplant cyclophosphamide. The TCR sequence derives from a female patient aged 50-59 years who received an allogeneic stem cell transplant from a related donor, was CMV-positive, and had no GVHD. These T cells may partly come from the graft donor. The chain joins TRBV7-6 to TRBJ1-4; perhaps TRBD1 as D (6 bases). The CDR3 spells CASSSIRGGHGPNEKLFF. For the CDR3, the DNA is TGTGCCAGCAGCTCCATTAGGGGGGGCCATGGTCCTAATGAAAAACTGTTTTTT.